Shown below are 16 T cell receptor beta chains from a single sample sequenced in a study of blood T cells in healthy people across ages. The second PCR ran about 7 to 12 cycles with a sample-barcoded 5' primer and J-beta primers. MiXCR, run by TCRdb on the 5' RACE reads, gives a single entry per CDR3 protein. This sample has about 780,000 distinct CDR3 sequences; roughly 25% occur once, and the top ten carry 3%. This sample was shared with a second study, whose subject was T cells of mothers and their children.

What was sequenced was blood. The receptors derive from a boy younger than 18 in good health.

This clonotype occurred a few times. CDR3 sequence: CASRMNVNGHYYEQYF. CDR3 nucleotide sequence: TGCGCCAGCAGAATGAATGTTAACGGGCATTATTACGAGCAGTACTTC. J is TRBJ2-7 and V is TRBV4-1; no reliable D call. Germline CDR1 and CDR2: MGHRA and YSYEKL. The CDR3 is 16 amino acids. The V end lost 6 bases, the J end lost 4 bases, and 22 bases lay between the germline ends.

In its sample, this clonotype was seen a few times. The J gene is TRBJ2-5, the V gene TRBV16; D perhaps matches TRBD1 (5 bases). The end of the DNA aligns better with TRBJ2-1, so the J call may be wrong. This CDR3 contains 12 residues. Germline V CDR1 and CDR2: KGHSY, FQNENV. CDR3 region: CASSPTDSEQFF. The CDR3 DNA reads TGTGCCAGCAGCCCGACAGATAGTGAGCAGTTCTTC.

J is TRBJ2-7 and V is TRBV29-1; 15 positions match TRBD2. The CDR3 is 15 amino acids. The germline V gene has CDR1 SQVTM and CDR2 ANQGSEA. V was clipped by 3 bases and J by 2 bases; unmatched bases: 2. CDR3 DNA: TGCAGCGTTGAGGGACTAGCGGGGGGCCCCTACGAGCAGTACTTC. This translates into CSVEGLAGGPYEQYF.

The V gene is TRBV6-6, the J gene TRBJ2-5, with TRBD2 identical over 10 bases. Matching the DNA end better, TRBJ2-1 makes the J call doubtful. This CDR3 is built from 14 residues. CDR1 MNHNY and CDR2 SVGAGI come from the germline V gene (reference sequence). The CDR3, as DNA: TGTGCCACAGCGTGGAGCGGGAGGGCGAATGAGCAGTTCTTC. This sequence encodes CATAWSGRANEQFF.

This clonotype has a count of ten or more. The rearrangement joins TRBV28 to TRBJ2-4; 8 bases fit TRBD2. CDR1 and CDR2 from the germline V gene are MDHEN and SYDVKM. J gave up 6 bases and V 4 bases, and 14 bases lay outside the gene matches. The length of the CDR3 is 17 residues. CDR3 DNA: TGTGCCAGCAGTTCTAGGACTAGCCGGGGGGAGAGAAACATTCAGTACTTC. Translation: CASSSRTSRGERNIQYF.

The J gene is TRBJ2-3, the V gene TRBV10-3, with TRBD2 matching over 10 bases. This CDR3 has 14 residues. The germline gives CDR1 ENHRY, CDR2 SYGVKD. Germline trimming cut 6 bases from V and 4 bases from J; bases unmatched to any gene: 4. The CDR3 here is CAIRLAGAPDTQYF. In DNA, the CDR3 is TGTGCCATCAGGCTAGCGGGGGCCCCAGATACGCAGTATTTT.

V and J are TRBV27 and TRBJ2-5, with D perhaps being TRBD1 or TRBD2 (5 bases each). The J call may be mistaken, given a closer DNA end match to TRBJ2-7. CDR1 is MNHEY and CDR2 is SMNVEV in the germline V gene (reference sequence). The CDR3 length is 14 residues. CDR3: CASRGSQGTYEQYF. For the CDR3, the DNA is TGTGCCTCAAGAGGGTCGCAGGGAACCTACGAGCAGTACTTC.

This clonotype was counted between two and nine times. The chain is built from TRBV4-1 and TRBJ2-1; 7 bases map to TRBD2. Germline trimming cut 4 bases from V and 1 base from J; bases unmatched to any gene: 10. The V gene's germline CDR1 is MGHRA and CDR2 YSYEKL. The CDR3 runs to 17 residues. CDR3 nucleotides: TGCGCCAGCAGCCGGGGGGTTACTAGCGTATCCTACAATGAGCAGTTCTTC. Translation: CASSRGVTSVSYNEQFF.

The rearrangement joins TRBV30 to TRBJ2-5; D ambiguous. The germline V gene encodes CDR1 GTSNPN and CDR2 SVGIG (reference sequence). Trimming removed 6 bases at V and 1 base at J, with 18 bases between. The CDR3 consists of 15 residues. As DNA, the CDR3 is TGTGCCTGCCTAATAATAGAGGAGTTCCAAGAGACCCAGTACTTC. Translation gives CACLIIEEFQETQYF.

V gene TRBV7-3 combines with J gene TRBJ2-5, with TRBD1 identical over 12 bases. The V and J ends lost 3 bases and 5 bases, in that order; junction bases with no gene match: 10. CDR1 SGHTA and CDR2 FQGTGA come from the germline V gene. This CDR3 contains 17 residues. The CDR3 nucleotides are TGTGCCAGCAGCTTGGGACAGGGGGCGTGGGGTCGGGAGACCCAGTACTTC. This translates into CASSLGQGAWGRETQYF. The whole variable domain, filled in from reference TRBV7-3 and TRBJ2-5, reads GAGVSQTPSNKVTEKGKYVELRCDPISGHTALYWYRQSLGQGPEFLIYFQGTGAADDSGLPNDRFFAVRPEGSVSTLKIQRTERGDSAVYLCASSLGQGAWGRETQYFGPGTRLLVL.

This clonotype was counted between two and nine times. V and J are TRBV12-3 or TRBV12-4 and TRBJ2-5; D remains ambiguous. Matching the DNA end better, TRBJ2-1 makes the J call doubtful. The CDR3 is made up of 11 amino acids. CDR3 amino acids: CASSLDDEQFF. The DNA for the CDR3 is TGTGCCAGCAGTTTAGATGATGAGCAGTTCTTC.

This clonotype was observed a few times. V is TRBV10-3 and J is TRBJ1-4; D unclear. The length of the CDR3 is 13 residues. CDR1 ENHRY and CDR2 SYGVKD come from the germline V gene. V lost 4 bases, J lost 11 bases, and 14 bases lay in between. The CDR3 is CAISALGVGKLFF. CDR3 DNA: TGTGCCATCAGTGCGCTCGGAGTGGGCAAACTGTTTTTT.

This chain links TRBV12-3 or TRBV12-4 with TRBJ2-3; 10 bases are a match to TRBD2. V lost 3 bases to trimming and J lost 2 bases; unmatched junction nucleotides: 14. This CDR3 has 19 amino acids. The CDR3: CASSFPLGSGGDHTDTQYF. DNA for the CDR3: TGTGCCAGCAGTTTTCCCCTAGGGAGCGGGGGGGACCACACAGATACGCAGTATTTT.

This chain uses TRBV25-1 with TRBJ1-3, with 7 bases aligning to TRBD1. This CDR3 is 14 amino acids long. V lost 7 bases and J lost 4; bases outside the gene matches: 7. CDR1 is MGHDK, CDR2 SYGVNS, per germline. CDR3 DNA: TGTGCCAGCACCCCCCGACAGGGAGGAAACACCATATATTTT. The encoded protein is CASTPRQGGNTIYF.

This clonotype appeared a few times. This rearrangement joins TRBV4-1 to TRBJ1-5; 8 bases agree with TRBD1. The trim removed 4 bases at V and 0 bases at J, leaving 8 bases unmatched. Germline CDR1 and CDR2: MGHRA and YSYEKL. The CDR3 spans 17 residues. CDR3 DNA sequence: TGCGCCAGCAGCCTAACCGGGACAGGCTATAGCAATCAGCCCCAGCATTTT. Translation gives CASSLTGTGYSNQPQHF.

This sequence joins TRBV29-1 and TRBJ2-1, with D possibly matching TRBD2 (6 bases). V gave up 6 bases and J gave up 7 bases, with 10 bases separating them. CDR1 is SQVTM, CDR2 ANQGSEA, per germline. The CDR3 spans 11 residues. This CDR3 reads CSVLRGNEQFF. For the CDR3, the DNA is TGCAGCGTCCTACGGGGGAATGAGCAGTTCTTC.